The 24 T cell receptor beta chains given below trace back to one sample, sequenced in a study of T-cell reconstitution after alpha-beta-depleted transplantation in children. Library preparation (for TCRbeta) was performed with unique molecular identifiers. Using its own MiXCR run on the PCR reads, TCRdb lists one record per CDR3 protein. The sample lists fewer than 750,000 distinct CDR3 sequences, more than 20% occurring once. The sequences come from PBMCs, mostly from graft donor cells, collected 360 days after TCRalphabeta/CD19-depleted stem cell transplant. The receptor source for this set is a boy younger than two who had a stem cell transplant for acute myeloid leukemia, so the T cells may come from the graft donor.

This clonotype was seen ten or more times. The chain has TRBV15 and TRBJ1-1; D remains unclear. Germline V gene lookup returns CDR1 LNHNV and CDR2 YYDKDF (reference sequence). CDR3 length equals 14 residues. V shed 3 bases and J shed 3 bases, with 11 bases lying between them. CDR3: CATSSTRTYTEAFF. Here the CDR3 DNA reads TGTGCCACCAGCAGTACGAGGACTTACACTGAAGCTTTCTTT.

The table lists this clonotype with a few counts. This chain uses TRBV7-9 with TRBJ1-1, with unresolved D. CDR1 SEHNR and CDR2 FQNEAQ come from the germline V gene (reference sequence). CDR3 size: 14 residues. V was trimmed by 5 bases and J by 3 bases, leaving 13 bases between them. DNA of the CDR3: TGTGCCAGCAGCAAAGTCTACGGTTACACTGAAGCTTTCTTT. This codes for CASSKVYGYTEAFF.

This clonotype occurred a few times. V and J are TRBV29-1 and TRBJ2-7; unclear D gene. Trimming removed 2 bases from V and 2 bases from J, with 10 bases in between. The CDR3 contains 13 residues. Germline CDR1 and CDR2: SQVTM and ANQGSEA. The CDR3, as DNA: TGCAGCGTTGAACTTCAGGCCCCCTACGAGCAGTACTTC. Translation gives CSVELQAPYEQYF.

This clonotype came up many times. V is TRBV11-2 and J is TRBJ2-3; D might be TRBD1 (5 bases). V was cut by 5 bases and J by 0 bases, with 15 bases left in between. This CDR3 has 16 amino acids. The germline V gene has CDR1 SGHAT and CDR2 FQNNGV. CDR3 in amino acids: CASSPQTASSTDTQYF. The CDR3 DNA sequence: TGTGCCAGCAGCCCGCAGACAGCCTCTAGCACAGATACGCAGTATTTT.

The J gene is TRBJ2-1, the V gene TRBV7-2; D gene ambiguous. CDR1 is SGHTA and CDR2 is FQGNSA in the germline V gene. There are 13 residues in the CDR3. Trimming cost V 5 bases and J 4 bases, with 9 bases left between them. The CDR3 here is CASSRLFYNEQFF. The CDR3 region has the DNA TGTGCCAGCAGCCGCCTGTTTTACAATGAGCAGTTCTTC. The full variable domain, completed using reference TRBV7-2 and TRBJ2-1, is GAGVSQSPSNKVTEKGKDVELRCDPISGHTALYWYRQSLGQGLEFLIYFQGNSAPDKSGLPSDRFSAERTGGSVSTLTIQRTQQEDSAVYLCASSRLFYNEQFFGPGTRLTVL.

This clonotype was found many times. The V gene is TRBV7-2, the J gene TRBJ1-4; D call uncertain. The CDR3 has 13 amino acids. The V gene lost 3 bases and the J gene lost 0 bases, with 2 bases spanning the gap. The V gene's germline CDR1 is SGHTA and CDR2 FQGNSA. The CDR3 nucleotides read TGTGCCAGCAGCTTGGCAACTAATGAAAAACTGTTTTTT. This encodes CASSLATNEKLFF.

The rearrangement uses TRBV20-1 and TRBJ2-5, with D perhaps matching TRBD1 or TRBD2 (5 bases each). Germline-derived CDR1 and CDR2 are DFQATT and SNEGSKA (reference sequence). This CDR3 is built from 13 residues. The V gene lost 5 bases and the J gene lost 4 bases, with 14 bases spanning the gap. The CDR3 loop reads CSAFLGTIETQYF. CDR3 in DNA: TGCAGTGCTTTCCTCGGGACCATAGAGACCCAGTACTTC.

This sequence joins TRBV29-1 and TRBJ2-5; D is undetermined. Germline CDR1 is SQVTM and CDR2 is ANQGSEA. Trimming cost V 7 bases and J 5 bases, with 17 bases left between them. CDR3 length: 13 residues. This CDR3 is CSAMMGSQETQYF. The CDR3 DNA is TGCAGCGCTATGATGGGGTCACAGGAGACCCAGTACTTC.

In this sample, this clonotype turned up many times. V is TRBV7-9 and J is TRBJ1-3; 8 bases align to TRBD1. The germline V gene has CDR1 SEHNR and CDR2 FQNEAQ (reference sequence). The CDR3 covers 18 residues. With 1 base clipped from V and 8 bases from J, the junction kept 16 bases outside the gene matches. The CDR3 sequence is CASSLGYRGIPLEDTIYF. CDR3 nucleotide sequence: TGTGCCAGCAGCTTAGGTTACAGGGGGATACCTCTGGAAGACACCATATATTTT.

V and J are TRBV2 and TRBJ2-2; D may be TRBD1 or TRBD2 (5 bases each). V gave up 0 bases and J gave up 11 bases, with 13 bases separating them. Germline V lookup: CDR1 SNHLY, CDR2 FYNNEI. The length of the CDR3 is 14 residues. CDR3 sequence (DNA): TGTGCCAGCAGTGAAGCTCCGAGGGGTAGAGAGCTGTTTTTT. It codes for CASSEAPRGRELFF.

This clonotype was seen a handful of times. This chain uses TRBV20-1 with TRBJ2-7; the D gene is possibly TRBD1 (6 bases). The CDR3 consists of 14 residues. The germline gives CDR1 DFQATT, CDR2 SNEGSKA (reference sequence). The CDR3 coding sequence is TGCGTTGCTAGAGATCAGGGGACGGGCTACGAGCAGTACGTC. Its translation is CVARDQGTGYEQYV.

This clonotype showed up just a few times. V is TRBV20-1 and J is TRBJ1-1, with no clear D. Germline V gene sequence: CDR1 DFQATT, CDR2 SNEGSKA (reference sequence). Trimming pared 1 base from V and 4 bases from J, leaving 10 bases between. The CDR3 covers 13 residues. The CDR3 nucleotides read TGCAGTGCTAGAGGATGGGAGGGCACTGAAGCTTTCTTT. This translates into CSARGWEGTEAFF.

This clonotype was seen only once. This CDR3 reads CASSEESAGGGEQFF. The CDR3 DNA sequence: TGTGCCAGCAGTGAAGAATCGGCAGGGGGCGGTGAGCAGTTCTTC. The rearrangement links TRBV2 to TRBJ2-1; 8 bases fit TRBD1. Germline loops: CDR1 SNHLY, CDR2 FYNNEI. The CDR3 covers 15 residues. J was trimmed by 9 bases and V by 1 base; bases with no gene match: 8.

In its sample, this clonotype was seen a few times. The CDR3 reads CASSLRGGGGTYEQYF. The DNA for the CDR3 is TGTGCCAGCAGCTTAAGGGGCGGCGGGGGAACCTACGAGCAGTACTTC. J is TRBJ2-7 and V is TRBV7-3, with TRBD2 matching 7 bases. Trimming at V came to 1 base and at J to 2 bases, leaving 8 bases not matched to a gene. CDR3 length: 16 amino acids. Per the germline V gene, CDR1 is SGHTA and CDR2 is FQGTGA.

The chain employs TRBV7-9 and TRBJ1-1, with D maybe TRBD1 (5 bases). The germline V gene encodes CDR1 SEHNR and CDR2 FQNEAQ (reference sequence). CDR3 size: 14 residues. Trimming cost V 7 bases and J 4 bases, with 16 bases left between them. The CDR3 loop reads CASTPGGGGTEAFF. The CDR3 nucleotides are TGTGCCAGCACCCCAGGTGGGGGAGGCACTGAAGCTTTCTTT.

The chain uses TRBV6-1 and TRBJ2-4; D unclear. Trimming cost V 5 bases and J 5 bases, with 16 bases left between them. The V gene's germline CDR1 is MNHNS and CDR2 SASEGT. The CDR3 length is 15 residues. This CDR3 is CASSPPGLEQNIQYF. The CDR3 DNA reads as TGTGCCAGCAGTCCTCCCGGGTTAGAACAAAACATTCAGTACTTC.

There are many counts of this clonotype. This chain uses TRBV12-3 or TRBV12-4 with TRBJ2-7, with D possibly TRBD1 on 6 matching bases. This CDR3 region has 14 residues. V was shortened by 0 bases and J by 5 bases, with 11 bases between the two germline ends. DNA of the CDR3: TGTGCCAGCAGTTTAGCCGGACAGCCCCACGAGCAGTACTTC. Translation: CASSLAGQPHEQYF.

In nucleotides, the CDR3 is TGCAGTGCTAGCCTTGCTGCAGGGGCCTCCTACGAGCAGTACGTC. This translates into CSASLAAGASYEQYV. The chain links TRBV20-1 to TRBJ2-7; the D gene is possibly TRBD1 (6 bases). The CDR3 has 15 amino acids. Germline CDR1 reads DFQATT; CDR2 reads SNEGSKA (reference sequence). V was clipped by 3 bases and J by 0 bases, with 15 bases between them.

The rearrangement joins TRBV5-1 to TRBJ2-5; D tentatively fits TRBD1 or TRBD2 (5 bases each). Germline CDR1 reads SGHRS; CDR2 reads YFSETQ. Trimming took off 0 bases at V and 5 bases at J, with 14 bases between the two ends. The CDR3 is 15 amino acids. The CDR3 spells CASSLVSGTGETQYF. DNA of the CDR3: TGCGCCAGCAGCTTGGTCTCCGGGACGGGCGAGACCCAGTACTTC.

The chain couples TRBV12-3 or TRBV12-4 to TRBJ2-3, with D possibly matching TRBD2 (6 bases). Between the trimmed V and J ends, which lost 4 bases and 4 bases, there was a span of 15 bases. This CDR3 is 15 amino acids long. This chain's CDR3 is CASSSGFWGADTQYF. The DNA for the CDR3 is TGTGCCAGCAGTTCAGGGTTTTGGGGGGCAGATACGCAGTATTTT.

The J gene is TRBJ2-3, the V gene TRBV6-5, with 9 bases fitting TRBD2. Germline-derived CDR1 and CDR2 are MNHEY and SVGAGI. The V gene end was trimmed by 5 bases and the J gene end by 1 base; junction bases not matched to a gene: 7. This CDR3 spans 16 amino acids. As DNA, the CDR3 is TGTGCCAGCAGTGAATCGAGGACTAGCGGCACAGATACGCAGTATTTT. Translated, it gives CASSESRTSGTDTQYF.

This clonotype has a count of ten or more. The chain employs TRBV29-1 and TRBJ2-1; the match to TRBD2 covers 7 bases. This CDR3 is 11 amino acids long. The germline V gene has CDR1 SQVTM and CDR2 ANQGSEA. V lost 5 bases to trimming and J lost 10 bases; unmatched junction nucleotides: 5. The CDR3 spells CSVLTSREQFF. CDR3 sequence (DNA): TGCAGCGTTTTGACTAGCAGGGAGCAGTTCTTC.

This clonotype occurred a few times. The chain couples TRBV7-2 to TRBJ2-1; 9 nucleotides align to TRBD2. Germline V gene lookup returns CDR1 SGHTA and CDR2 FQGNSA. The CDR3 runs to 15 residues. V was pared by 5 bases and J by 8 bases, with 10 bases of the junction left unmatched. Here the CDR3 reads CASSVVAGGFDEQFF. CDR3 DNA sequence: TGTGCCAGCAGCGTGGTCGCGGGGGGGTTTGATGAGCAGTTCTTC.

This clonotype was seen many times. The chain carries TRBV20-1 and TRBJ1-3, with 9 bases aligning to TRBD1. V dropped 3 bases and J dropped 3; count of bases not matched to a gene: 12. This CDR3 has 17 residues. Germline assignment: CDR1 DFQATT and CDR2 SNEGSKA (reference sequence). The CDR3 nucleotides read TGCAGTGCTAGTTTTGGGGTACAGGGGGCGCGTGGAAACACCATATATTTT. Translating gives CSASFGVQGARGNTIYF.